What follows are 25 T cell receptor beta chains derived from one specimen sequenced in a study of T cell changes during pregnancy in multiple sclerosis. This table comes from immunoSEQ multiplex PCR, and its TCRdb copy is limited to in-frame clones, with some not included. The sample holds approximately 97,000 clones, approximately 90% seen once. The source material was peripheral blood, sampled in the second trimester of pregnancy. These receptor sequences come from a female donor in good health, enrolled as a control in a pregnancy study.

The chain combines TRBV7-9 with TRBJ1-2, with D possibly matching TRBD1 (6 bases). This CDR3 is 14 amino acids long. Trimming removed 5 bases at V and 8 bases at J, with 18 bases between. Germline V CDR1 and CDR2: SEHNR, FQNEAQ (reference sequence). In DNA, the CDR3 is TGTGCCAGCAGCCCGGACAGTAATCAACCGGGCTACACCTTC. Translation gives CASSPDSNQPGYTF.

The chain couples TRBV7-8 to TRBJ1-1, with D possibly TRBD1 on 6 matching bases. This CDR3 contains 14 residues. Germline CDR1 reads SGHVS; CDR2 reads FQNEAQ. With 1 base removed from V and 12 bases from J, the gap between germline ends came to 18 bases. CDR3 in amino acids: CASSLVRLYGQTFF. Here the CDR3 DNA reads TGTGCCAGCAGCTTAGTTCGACTCTACGGACAGACTTTCTTT. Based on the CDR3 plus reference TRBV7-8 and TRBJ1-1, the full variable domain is GAGVSQSPRYKVAKRGQDVALRCDPISGHVSLFWYQQALGQGPEFLTYFQNEAQLDKSGLPSDRFFAERPEGSVSTLKIQRTQQEDSAVYLCASSLVRLYGQTFFGQGTRLTVV.

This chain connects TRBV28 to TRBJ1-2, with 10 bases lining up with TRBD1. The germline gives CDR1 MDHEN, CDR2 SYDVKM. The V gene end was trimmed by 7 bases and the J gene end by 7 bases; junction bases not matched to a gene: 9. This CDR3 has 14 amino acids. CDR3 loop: CASTRTGGESGYTF. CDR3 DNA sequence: TGTGCCAGCACCCGGACAGGGGGTGAGTCTGGCTACACCTTC.

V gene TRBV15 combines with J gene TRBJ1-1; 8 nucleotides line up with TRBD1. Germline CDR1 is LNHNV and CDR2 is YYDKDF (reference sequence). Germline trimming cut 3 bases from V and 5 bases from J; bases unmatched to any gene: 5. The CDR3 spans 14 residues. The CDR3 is CATSSRGLRTEAFF. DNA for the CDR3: TGTGCCACCAGCAGCAGGGGGCTAAGAACTGAAGCTTTCTTT.

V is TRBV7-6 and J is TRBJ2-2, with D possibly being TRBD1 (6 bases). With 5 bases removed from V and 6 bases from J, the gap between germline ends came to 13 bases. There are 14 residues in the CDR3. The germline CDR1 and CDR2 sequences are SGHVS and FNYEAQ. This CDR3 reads CASSILQGPGELFF. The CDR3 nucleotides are TGTGCCAGCAGCATACTACAGGGCCCCGGGGAGCTGTTTTTT.

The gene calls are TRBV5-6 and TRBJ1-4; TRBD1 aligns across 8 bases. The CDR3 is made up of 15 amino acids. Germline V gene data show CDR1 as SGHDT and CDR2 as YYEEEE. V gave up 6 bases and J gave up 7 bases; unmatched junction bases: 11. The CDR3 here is CASNLQGAGGEKLFF. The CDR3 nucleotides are TGTGCCAGCAACCTTCAGGGGGCCGGTGGTGAAAAACTGTTTTTT.

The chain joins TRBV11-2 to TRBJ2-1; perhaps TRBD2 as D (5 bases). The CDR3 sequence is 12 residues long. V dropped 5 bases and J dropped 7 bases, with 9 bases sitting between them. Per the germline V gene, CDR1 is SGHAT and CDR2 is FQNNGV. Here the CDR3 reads CASSLGKNEQFF. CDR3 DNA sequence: TGTGCCAGCAGCCTCGGGAAAAATGAGCAGTTCTTC.

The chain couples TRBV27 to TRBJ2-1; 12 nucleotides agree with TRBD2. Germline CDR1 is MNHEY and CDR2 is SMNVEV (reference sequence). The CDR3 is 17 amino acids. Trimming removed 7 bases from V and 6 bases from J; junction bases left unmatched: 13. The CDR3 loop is CASTKSGGLAGFNEQFF. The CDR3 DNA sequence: TGTGCCAGCACGAAGAGCGGTGGACTAGCGGGGTTCAATGAGCAGTTCTTC.

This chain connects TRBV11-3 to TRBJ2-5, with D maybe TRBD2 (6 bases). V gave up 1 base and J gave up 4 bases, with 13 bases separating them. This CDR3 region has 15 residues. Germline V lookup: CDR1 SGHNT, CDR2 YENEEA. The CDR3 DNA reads TGTGCCAGCAGCTTAGGGTTGGAGGGATTAGAGACCCAGTACTTC. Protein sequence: CASSLGLEGLETQYF.

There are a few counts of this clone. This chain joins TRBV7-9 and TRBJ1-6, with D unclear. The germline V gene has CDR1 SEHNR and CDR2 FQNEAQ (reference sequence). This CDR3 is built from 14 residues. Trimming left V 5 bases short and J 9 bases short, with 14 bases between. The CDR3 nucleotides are TGTGCCAGCAGCCTCGGCGGCCTTCCTTCACCCCTCCACTTT. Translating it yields CASSLGGLPSPLHF.

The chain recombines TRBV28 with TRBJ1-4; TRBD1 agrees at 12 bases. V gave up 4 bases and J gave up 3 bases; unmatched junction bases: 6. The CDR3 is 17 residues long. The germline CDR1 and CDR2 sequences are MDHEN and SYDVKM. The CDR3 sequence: CASSWGTGGLSNEKLFF. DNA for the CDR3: TGTGCCAGCAGTTGGGGGACAGGGGGCTTATCTAATGAAAAACTGTTTTTT.

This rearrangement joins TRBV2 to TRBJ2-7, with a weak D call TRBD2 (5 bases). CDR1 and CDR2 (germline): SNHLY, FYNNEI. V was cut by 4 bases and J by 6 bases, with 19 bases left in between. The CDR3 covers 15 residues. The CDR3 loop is CASSGAPRGLAEQYF. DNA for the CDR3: TGTGCCAGCAGTGGGGCACCTAGAGGGTTGGCCGAGCAGTACTTC.

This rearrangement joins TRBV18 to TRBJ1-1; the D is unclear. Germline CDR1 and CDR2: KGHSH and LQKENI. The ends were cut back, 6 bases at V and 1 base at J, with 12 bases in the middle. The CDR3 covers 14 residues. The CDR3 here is CASSLSVTNTEAFF. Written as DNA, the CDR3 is TGTGCCAGCTCCCTATCCGTAACGAACACTGAAGCTTTCTTT.

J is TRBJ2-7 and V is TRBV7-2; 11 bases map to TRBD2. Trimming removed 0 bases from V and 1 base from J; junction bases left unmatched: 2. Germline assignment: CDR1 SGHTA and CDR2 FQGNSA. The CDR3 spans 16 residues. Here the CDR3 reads CASSLAGTSGSYEQYF. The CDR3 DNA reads TGTGCCAGCAGCTTAGCCGGGACTAGCGGATCCTACGAGCAGTACTTC.

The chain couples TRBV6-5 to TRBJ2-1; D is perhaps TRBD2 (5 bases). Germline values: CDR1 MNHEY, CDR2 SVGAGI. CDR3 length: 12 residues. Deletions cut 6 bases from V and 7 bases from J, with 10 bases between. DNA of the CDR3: TGTGCCAGCAGCCTACTAGAGAATGAGCAGTTCTTC. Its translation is CASSLLENEQFF.

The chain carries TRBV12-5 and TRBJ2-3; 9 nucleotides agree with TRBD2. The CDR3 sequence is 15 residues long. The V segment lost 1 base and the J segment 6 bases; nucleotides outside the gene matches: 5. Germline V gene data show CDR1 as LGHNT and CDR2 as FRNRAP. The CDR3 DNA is TGTGCTAGTGGTTTGGGACTAGCGGACCTCGATACGCAGTATTTT. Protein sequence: CASGLGLADLDTQYF.

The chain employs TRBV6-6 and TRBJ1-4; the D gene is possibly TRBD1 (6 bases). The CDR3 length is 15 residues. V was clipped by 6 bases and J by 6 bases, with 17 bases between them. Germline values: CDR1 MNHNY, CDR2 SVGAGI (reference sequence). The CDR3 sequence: CASRPPGRGDEKLFF. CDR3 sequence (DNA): TGTGCCAGCAGGCCCCCGGGCAGGGGAGATGAAAAACTGTTTTTT.

CDR3 loop: CASSLTGAAGTEAFF. Here the CDR3 DNA reads TGCGCCAGCAGTCTGACAGGGGCGGCAGGCACTGAAGCTTTCTTT. The rearrangement uses TRBV5-1 and TRBJ1-1; 8 positions agree with TRBD1. The CDR3 contains 15 residues. Germline CDR1 and CDR2: SGHRS and YFSETQ. J gave up 4 bases and V 5 bases, and 10 bases lay outside the gene matches.

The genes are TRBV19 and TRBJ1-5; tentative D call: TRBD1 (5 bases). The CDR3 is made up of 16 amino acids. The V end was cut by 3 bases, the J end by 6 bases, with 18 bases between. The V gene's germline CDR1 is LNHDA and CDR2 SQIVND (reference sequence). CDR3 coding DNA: TGTGCCAGTAGTATTCATCCTATCGACAGTGCTCAGCCCCAGCATTTT. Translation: CASSIHPIDSAQPQHF.

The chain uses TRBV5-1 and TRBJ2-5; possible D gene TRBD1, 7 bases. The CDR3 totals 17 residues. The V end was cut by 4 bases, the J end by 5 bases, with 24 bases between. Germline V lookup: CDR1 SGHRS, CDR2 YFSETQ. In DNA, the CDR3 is TGCGCCAGCAGCCGACTCCCCCCCGGGGCAGGGGGGGAGACCCAGTACTTC. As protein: CASSRLPPGAGGETQYF.

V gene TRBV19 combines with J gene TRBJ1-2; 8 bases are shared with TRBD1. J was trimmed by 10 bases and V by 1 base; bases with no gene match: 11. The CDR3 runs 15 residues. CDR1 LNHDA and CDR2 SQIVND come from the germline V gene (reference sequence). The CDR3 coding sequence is TGTGCCAGTAGTATAGGGACAGGGAGCAGCTTCGACTACACCTTC. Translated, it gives CASSIGTGSSFDYTF.

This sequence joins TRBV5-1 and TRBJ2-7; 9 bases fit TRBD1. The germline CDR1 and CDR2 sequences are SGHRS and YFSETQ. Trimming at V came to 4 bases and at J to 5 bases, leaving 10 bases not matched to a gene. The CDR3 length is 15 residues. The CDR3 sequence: CASSMEGQGFNEQYF. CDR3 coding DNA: TGCGCCAGCAGCATGGAAGGACAGGGGTTTAACGAGCAGTACTTC.

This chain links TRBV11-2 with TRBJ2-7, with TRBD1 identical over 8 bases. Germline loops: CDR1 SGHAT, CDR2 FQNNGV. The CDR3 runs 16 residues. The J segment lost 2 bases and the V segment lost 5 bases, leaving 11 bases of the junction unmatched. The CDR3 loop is CASSLSPRTGTYEQYF. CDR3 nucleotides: TGTGCCAGCAGCCTCTCCCCCAGGACAGGGACCTACGAGCAGTACTTC.

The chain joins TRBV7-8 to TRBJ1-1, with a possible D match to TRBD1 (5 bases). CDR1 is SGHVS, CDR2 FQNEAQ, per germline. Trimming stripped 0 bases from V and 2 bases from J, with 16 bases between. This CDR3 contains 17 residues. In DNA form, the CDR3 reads TGTGCCAGCAGCTTAGCGATTGGCAGGGCGGGAAACACTGAAGCTTTCTTT. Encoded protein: CASSLAIGRAGNTEAFF. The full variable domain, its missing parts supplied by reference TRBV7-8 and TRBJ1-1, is GAGVSQSPRYKVAKRGQDVALRCDPISGHVSLFWYQQALGQGPEFLTYFQNEAQLDKSGLPSDRFFAERPEGSVSTLKIQRTQQEDSAVYLCASSLAIGRAGNTEAFFGQGTRLTVV.

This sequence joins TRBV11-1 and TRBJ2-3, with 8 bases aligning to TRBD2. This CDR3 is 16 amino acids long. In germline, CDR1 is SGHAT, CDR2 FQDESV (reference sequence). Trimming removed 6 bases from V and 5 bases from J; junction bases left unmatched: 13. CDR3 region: CASSFFGRGGRDTQYF. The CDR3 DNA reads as TGTGCCAGCAGTTTTTTCGGTCGGGGGGGCCGAGATACGCAGTATTTT.